The 26 T cell receptor beta chains below all came from one sample that was sequenced in a study of OX40 agonist ivuxolimab in advanced cancers. Assay: immunoSEQ multiplex PCR; the TCRdb copy retains only in-frame clones and omits some. The table records some 63,000 clones, about 83% of them present only once. Sequencing was performed on CD4+ or CD8+ T cells sorted from blood, taken in a trial of the OX40 agonist ivuxolimab. These receptors all come from an adult with an advanced solid tumor such as melanoma, head and neck, liver or kidney cancer.

The chain uses TRBV9 and TRBJ1-1; 7 bases fit TRBD1. CDR3 length equals 13 residues. The germline V gene encodes CDR1 SGDLS and CDR2 YYNGEE. Germline trimming cut 3 bases from V and 6 bases from J; bases unmatched to any gene: 5. DNA for the CDR3: TGTGCCAGCAGCGGTCCAACAGGGGCTGAAGCTTTCTTT. It translates to CASSGPTGAEAFF. Using reference TRBV9 and TRBJ1-1 for the parts outside the CDR3, the full variable domain is DSGVTQTPKHLITATGQRVTLRCSPRSGDLSVYWYQQSLDQGLQFLIQYYNGEERAKGNILERFSAQQFPDLHSELNLSSLELGDSALYFCASSGPTGAEAFFGQGTRLTVV.

Turning to this clone: Other DNA sequences in the same sample also yield this CDR3. The rearrangement links TRBV5-6 to TRBJ1-2; TRBD1 might be the D (6 bases). Germline lookup yields CDR1 SGHDT and CDR2 YYEEEE. This CDR3 has 13 residues. Trimming took 2 bases from V and 4 from J, leaving 9 bases between them. CDR3 bases: TGTGCCAGCAGCTTAGGACAGAGCTATGGCTACACCTTC. This codes for CASSLGQSYGYTF.

The gene calls are TRBV28 and TRBJ1-3; a weak D match, TRBD1 (6 bases). There are 16 residues in the CDR3. Trimming left V 3 bases short and J 0 bases short, with 12 bases between. Germline V gives CDR1 MDHEN, CDR2 SYDVKM. The CDR3 nucleotides read TGTGCCAGCAGTTTGAGTACAGGGCGCTCTGGAAACACCATATATTTT. This gives the protein CASSLSTGRSGNTIYF.

J is TRBJ1-2 and V is TRBV10-3; 7 bases align to TRBD1. V lost 7 bases, J lost 6 bases, and 17 bases stayed unmatched. The CDR3 contains 16 residues. The germline V gene has CDR1 ENHRY and CDR2 SYGVKD. CDR3 loop: CAITPVSDRVSDGYTF. The CDR3 DNA reads TGTGCCATCACTCCTGTGTCCGACAGGGTATCCGATGGCTACACCTTC.

The gene calls are TRBV5-1 and TRBJ1-6; 8 bases line up with TRBD1. V lost 1 base, J lost 5 bases, and 5 bases stayed unmatched. CDR3 length: 16 amino acids. Germline CDR1 reads SGHRS; CDR2 reads YFSETQ. The CDR3 protein is CASSLLQGANNSPLHF. The CDR3 DNA follows: TGCGCCAGCAGCTTGTTGCAGGGGGCAAATAATTCACCCCTCCACTTT. Based on the CDR3 plus reference TRBV5-1 and TRBJ1-6, the full variable domain is KAGVTQTPRYLIKTRGQQVTLSCSPISGHRSVSWYQQTPGQGLQFLFEYFSETQRNKGNFPGRFSGRQFSNSRSEMNVSTLELGDSALYLCASSLLQGANNSPLHFGNGTRLTVT.

The rearrangement links TRBV4-1 to TRBJ2-7, with D possibly matching TRBD1 (7 bases). V was pared by 0 bases and J by 4 bases, with 13 bases between. Germline V gene data show CDR1 as MGHRA and CDR2 as YSYEKL. This CDR3 region has 15 residues. CDR3 region: CASSQDWRGLYEQYF. The CDR3 bases are TGCGCCAGCAGCCAAGATTGGAGGGGGCTATACGAGCAGTACTTC.

The rearrangement links TRBV5-6 to TRBJ1-5; D remains ambiguous. Germline values: CDR1 SGHDT, CDR2 YYEEEE. This CDR3 is built from 13 residues. V lost 3 bases and J 4 bases, leaving 8 bases between the germline ends. CDR3 region: CASSSTANQPQHF. CDR3 coding DNA: TGTGCCAGCAGCTCTACGGCGAATCAGCCCCAGCATTTT.

The chain joins TRBV19 to TRBJ2-1, with D tentatively TRBD1 or TRBD2 (5 bases each). V gave up 3 bases and J gave up 6 bases, with 15 bases separating them. The CDR3 has 15 residues. The V gene's germline CDR1 is LNHDA and CDR2 SQIVND (reference sequence). CDR3 nucleotides: TGTGCCAGTAGTATTTTAGCTGGGGCGGGCAATGAGCAGTTCTTC. Amino acids: CASSILAGAGNEQFF. The whole variable domain, remainder taken from reference TRBV19 and TRBJ2-1, is DGGITQSPKYLFRKEGQNVTLSCEQNLNHDAMYWYRQDPGQGLRLIYYSQIVNDFQKGDIAEGYSVSREKKESFPLTVTSAQKNPTAFYLCASSILAGAGNEQFFGPGTRLTVL.

The CDR3 protein is CACKGGENTEAFF. CDR3 DNA sequence: TGTGCCTGTAAAGGAGGAGAGAACACTGAAGCTTTCTTT. The chain carries TRBV30 and TRBJ1-1, with D unresolved. Germline-derived CDR1 and CDR2 are GTSNPN and SVGIG (reference sequence). Trimming shortened V by 6 bases and J by 1 base, and 12 bases separated the two germline ends. This CDR3 is 13 amino acids long.

The chain employs TRBV6-6 and TRBJ1-5, with D possibly being TRBD1 (6 bases). The CDR3 is made up of 15 amino acids. The V gene lost 2 bases and the J gene lost 4 bases, with 12 bases spanning the gap. CDR1 is MNHNY and CDR2 is SVGAGI in the germline V gene (reference sequence). The CDR3 nucleotides read TGTGCCAGCAGTTACGGCGGGGGGCGGAATCAGCCCCAGCATTTT. Its translation: CASSYGGGRNQPQHF.

This chain connects TRBV12-5 to TRBJ2-1; 7 nucleotides agree with TRBD1. The junction had 16 bases not matched to a gene; V was cut back by 5 bases and J by 6 bases. The CDR3 totals 17 residues. Germline V lookup: CDR1 LGHNT, CDR2 FRNRAP. CDR3 protein: CASGLTRQGNLLNEQFF. The DNA of the CDR3 is TGTGCTAGTGGTCTTACCCGACAGGGCAATCTCCTCAATGAGCAGTTCTTC.

The genes are TRBV6-6 and TRBJ2-7, with TRBD1 as a possible D gene (6 bases). Germline V gene data show CDR1 as MNHNY and CDR2 as SVGAGI (reference sequence). V was trimmed by 2 bases and J by 2 bases, leaving 13 bases between them. The CDR3 is made up of 15 amino acids. The CDR3: CASSYPPQGTYEQYF. In DNA form, the CDR3 reads TGTGCCAGCAGTTACCCCCCGCAGGGGACCTACGAGCAGTACTTC.

The chain recombines TRBV10-3 with TRBJ1-4; D might be TRBD1 (5 bases). The CDR3 has 14 residues. From germline, CDR1 is ENHRY and CDR2 SYGVKD. V was trimmed by 2 bases and J by 6 bases, leaving 10 bases between them. This chain's CDR3 is CAISELGTHEKLFF. The CDR3 DNA reads as TGTGCCATCAGTGAGCTAGGGACGCATGAAAAACTGTTTTTT.

The rearrangement links TRBV5-1 to TRBJ2-2, with 8 nucleotides matching TRBD2. V was pared by 5 bases and J by 0 bases, with 6 bases of the junction left unmatched. This CDR3 has 16 residues. CDR1 and CDR2 (germline): SGHRS, YFSETQ. CDR3 nucleotide sequence: TGCGCCAGCAGTTCGGCGGGAGGCGCGAACACCGGGGAGCTGTTTTTT. Translated, it gives CASSSAGGANTGELFF.

The V call is TRBV6-5, the J call TRBJ1-1; weak D call: TRBD1 (5 bases). Trimming left V 1 base short and J 0 bases short, with 12 bases between. The CDR3 runs to 16 residues. The germline CDR1 and CDR2 sequences are MNHEY and SVGAGI. In DNA form, the CDR3 reads TGTGCCAGCAGTTACTTACCACAGGAGTTGAACACTGAAGCTTTCTTT. Encoded protein: CASSYLPQELNTEAFF.

CDR3: CASRPGTGVYGYTF. CDR3 sequence (DNA): TGTGCCAGCAGACCCGGGACAGGGGTCTATGGCTACACCTTC. The chain joins TRBV5-5 to TRBJ1-2, with 10 bases that match TRBD1. The CDR3 extends over 14 amino acids. V lost 5 bases to trimming and J lost 4 bases; unmatched junction nucleotides: 5. Germline loops: CDR1 SGHKS, CDR2 YYEKEE (reference sequence).

V and J are TRBV5-1 and TRBJ2-5; 9 positions agree with TRBD1. The V gene end was trimmed by 0 bases and the J gene end by 1 base; junction bases not matched to a gene: 4. Germline V lookup: CDR1 SGHRS, CDR2 YFSETQ. The CDR3 is 16 amino acids. Here the CDR3 reads CASSLGGTGRQETQYF. DNA for the CDR3: TGCGCCAGCAGCTTGGGCGGGACAGGGCGCCAAGAGACCCAGTACTTC.

V usage is TRBV6-5 and J usage is TRBJ2-7, with 7 bases lining up with TRBD1. Germline lookup yields CDR1 MNHEY and CDR2 SVGAGI. Germline trimming cut 0 bases from V and 6 bases from J; bases unmatched to any gene: 8. The length of the CDR3 is 15 residues. The CDR3 DNA is TGTGCCAGCAGTTACTCTGCGGTAGGGGGCCTCGAGCAGTACTTC. Its protein product is CASSYSAVGGLEQYF.

J is TRBJ2-3 and V is TRBV29-1, with a tentative D call TRBD1 (5 bases). Germline CDR1 is SQVTM and CDR2 is ANQGSEA. The V gene lost 4 bases and the J gene lost 6 bases, with 11 bases spanning the gap. The CDR3 has 12 amino acids. DNA for the CDR3: TGCAGCGTTGCCAGGGTCATCGATACGCAGTATTTT. This gives the protein CSVARVIDTQYF.

This chain links TRBV5-6 with TRBJ2-7; D might be TRBD2 (7 bases). This CDR3 contains 15 residues. Germline loops: CDR1 SGHDT, CDR2 YYEEEE. The V end lost 0 bases, the J end lost 6 bases, and 16 bases lay between the germline ends. CDR3 coding DNA: TGTGCCAGCAGCTTGGAGGGGGGGCGTTTCGGCGAGCAGTACTTC. The encoded protein is CASSLEGGRFGEQYF.

The chain carries TRBV10-1 and TRBJ2-3; no clear D. Germline-derived CDR1 and CDR2 are WNHNN and SYGVQD (reference sequence). This CDR3 comprises 17 residues. Between the trimmed V and J ends, which lost 0 bases and 4 bases, there was a span of 17 bases. Here the CDR3 reads CASSESRASYFPDTQYF. CDR3 coding DNA: TGCGCCAGCAGTGAGTCTCGCGCTAGTTATTTCCCAGATACGCAGTATTTT.

The chain joins TRBV2 to TRBJ1-6; D is unclear. The ends were cut back, 4 bases at V and 6 bases at J, with 7 bases in the middle. The CDR3 has 13 residues. The germline CDR1 and CDR2 sequences are SNHLY and FYNNEI. CDR3 DNA sequence: TGTGCCAGCAGTGTTCAGCGTAATTCACCCCTCCACTTT. Its translation: CASSVQRNSPLHF.

This clone was seen a single time. This chain connects TRBV7-6 to TRBJ1-1, with 9 positions matching TRBD1. The V gene end was trimmed by 5 bases and the J gene end by 7 bases; junction bases not matched to a gene: 11. Looked up from germline, CDR1 is SGHVS and CDR2 is FNYEAQ. The CDR3 is 15 amino acids. The CDR3 protein is CASSTRAGTGIEAFF. The CDR3 region has the DNA TGTGCCAGCAGCACCCGAGCGGGGACAGGGATTGAAGCTTTCTTT. The full variable domain, its missing parts supplied by reference TRBV7-6 and TRBJ1-1, is GAGVSQSPRYKVTKRGQDVALRCDPISGHVSLYWYRQALGQGPEFLTYFNYEAQQDKSGLPNDRFSAERPEGSISTLTIQRTEQRDSAMYRCASSTRAGTGIEAFFGQGTRLTVV.

This chain joins TRBV2 and TRBJ1-1; TRBD1 agrees at 11 bases. Trimming removed 7 bases from V and 3 bases from J; junction bases left unmatched: 16. Germline V gene lookup returns CDR1 SNHLY and CDR2 FYNNEI. The CDR3 covers 18 residues. The CDR3 nucleotides read TGTGCCAGCATCCCTAATGACCGGGACAGGGGGTATTACACTGAAGCTTTCTTT. Translating it yields CASIPNDRDRGYYTEAFF.

This clone was counted a single time. The DNA for the CDR3 is TGTGCCAGCAGTAGAGGTGCCACAGATACGCAGTATTTT. Its protein is CASSRGATDTQYF. The chain employs TRBV6-1 and TRBJ2-3; D is ambiguous. Trimming cost V 5 bases and J 2 bases, with 8 bases left between them. The CDR3 sequence is 13 residues long. CDR1 is MNHNS and CDR2 is SASEGT in the germline V gene.

V and J are TRBV7-2 and TRBJ1-1; possible D gene TRBD1, 5 bases. V was pared by 5 bases and J by 5 bases, with 15 bases between. In germline, CDR1 is SGHTA, CDR2 FQGNSA. The CDR3 contains 14 residues. In nucleotides, the CDR3 is TGTGCCAGCAGCCTGGCCGGGGGACGGACTGAAGCTTTCTTT. It translates to CASSLAGGRTEAFF.